The 22 T cell receptor beta chains below all came from one sample that was sequenced in a study of blood T cell repertoires in COVID-19. Using immunoSEQ multiplex PCR, the repertoire was profiled, and TCRdb retains in-frame clones only, with some absent. The sample records around 270,000 clones, approximately 85% being singletons. The sequencing input was peripheral blood. The receptors shown here come from a human donor with COVID-19, enrolled during active disease. The donor label of this sample is uncertain.

The V gene is TRBV24-1, the J gene TRBJ2-1; D perhaps matches TRBD2 (5 bases). This CDR3 has 15 amino acids. V was cut by 4 bases and J by 8 bases, with 17 bases left in between. Looked up from germline, CDR1 is KGHDR and CDR2 is SFDVKD. For the CDR3, the DNA is TGTGCCACCAGTGACCGAGGGCTAGTACCCCATGAGCAGTTCTTC. Residues: CATSDRGLVPHEQFF.

The J gene is TRBJ1-1, the V gene TRBV9, with TRBD1 identical over 9 bases. The CDR3 consists of 13 residues. V lost 7 bases to trimming and J lost 4 bases; unmatched junction nucleotides: 5. The germline gives CDR1 SGDLS, CDR2 YYNGEE. In DNA form, the CDR3 reads TGTGCCAGCGGACGACAGGGGGTCACTGAAGCTTTCTTT. Translated: CASGRQGVTEAFF. Full variable domain (outside the CDR3, taken from reference TRBV9 and TRBJ1-1): DSGVTQTPKHLITATGQRVTLRCSPRSGDLSVYWYQQSLDQGLQFLIQYYNGEERAKGNILERFSAQQFPDLHSELNLSSLELGDSALYFCASGRQGVTEAFFGQGTRLTVV.

The chain employs TRBV7-9 and TRBJ2-3, with TRBD2 matching 12 bases. The germline V gene encodes CDR1 SEHNR and CDR2 FQNEAQ (reference sequence). The CDR3 length is 15 residues. V dropped 6 bases and J dropped 4; count of bases not matched to a gene: 5. CDR3 in amino acids: CASSRLAGASDTQYF. CDR3 sequence (DNA): TGTGCCAGCAGTCGACTAGCGGGAGCGTCAGATACGCAGTATTTT.

The chain employs TRBV5-4 and TRBJ1-2; a weak D match, TRBD1 (5 bases). The CDR3 loop spans 12 amino acids. Trimming cost V 5 bases and J 6 bases, with 11 bases left between them. Germline V lookup: CDR1 SGHNT, CDR2 YYREEE (reference sequence). The CDR3 region is CASSFLTDGYTF. In nucleotides, the CDR3 is TGTGCCAGCAGTTTCCTGACAGATGGCTACACCTTC.

This clone appeared once. This chain links TRBV27 with TRBJ1-1; no reliable D call. This CDR3 contains 14 residues. V lost 3 bases, J lost 3 bases, and 11 bases lay in between. The germline CDR1 and CDR2 sequences are MNHEY and SMNVEV (reference sequence). DNA of the CDR3: TGTGCCAGCAGTTTTAACGGGTTGGACACTGAAGCTTTCTTT. This encodes CASSFNGLDTEAFF.

The chain has TRBV3-1 (or the pseudogene TRBV3-2) and TRBJ1-1; the match to TRBD1 covers 11 bases. J was trimmed by 3 bases and V by 4 bases; bases with no gene match: 10. The CDR3 covers 17 residues. The germline V gene has CDR1 LGHDT and CDR2 YNNKEL (reference sequence). CDR3 bases: TGTGCCAGCAGCCTCGTTCCGGGACAGGGGGACCACACTGAAGCTTTCTTT. Protein sequence: CASSLVPGQGDHTEAFF.

The chain links TRBV7-9 to TRBJ2-7; D is unresolved. V gave up 5 bases and J gave up 0 bases, with 2 bases separating them. The germline CDR1 and CDR2 sequences are SEHNR and FQNEAQ (reference sequence). This CDR3 is 11 amino acids long. The CDR3 DNA sequence: TGTGCCAGCAGCCGCTCCTACGAGCAGTACTTC. This gives the protein CASSRSYEQYF.

This rearrangement joins TRBV10-1 to TRBJ1-1, with D uncertain. CDR1 is WNHNN, CDR2 SYGVQD, per germline (reference sequence). The CDR3 spans 16 residues. Trimming pared 2 bases from V and 1 base from J, leaving 14 bases between. The CDR3 nucleotides are TGCGCCAGCAGTGAGCCGGGAGCGGTTCCGAACACTGAAGCTTTCTTT. Amino acid sequence: CASSEPGAVPNTEAFF.

This chain joins TRBV2 and TRBJ1-2; 10 bases map to TRBD1. Losses at the gene ends were 7 bases for V and 4 bases for J; bases not matched to a gene: 6. The germline gives CDR1 SNHLY, CDR2 FYNNEI. CDR3 length: 14 residues. In DNA form, the CDR3 reads TGTGCCAGCACTAAGGACAGGGGGGGCTATGGCTACACCTTC. It is translated as CASTKDRGGYGYTF.

This clone came up a few times. The chain carries TRBV6-5 and TRBJ1-5; TRBD1 agrees at 9 bases. V was pared by 5 bases and J by 4 bases, with 6 bases of the junction left unmatched. Germline V lookup: CDR1 MNHEY, CDR2 SVGAGI. The CDR3 has 15 residues. DNA for the CDR3: TGTGCCAGCAGTCCGATCGGGACAGGGAATCAGCCCCAGCATTTT. Protein product: CASSPIGTGNQPQHF.

The chain recombines TRBV4-1 with TRBJ1-1, with 7 bases identical to TRBD1. The CDR3 spans 17 residues. The germline CDR1 and CDR2 sequences are MGHRA and YSYEKL. Trimming cost V 1 base and J 8 bases; bases outside gene matches: 16. The CDR3 DNA reads as TGCGCCAGCAGCCAAGGGATGGCAAGGGGGCGGTTTGGGGAAGCTTTCTTT. Translation: CASSQGMARGRFGEAFF.

The chain employs TRBV28 and TRBJ1-5, with TRBD1 matching 9 bases. The germline V gene encodes CDR1 MDHEN and CDR2 SYDVKM. The CDR3 is 20 amino acids. Trimming cost V 5 bases and J 2 bases; bases outside gene matches: 19. CDR3 sequence reads: CASSPFLNFRDREGNQPQHF. The DNA for the CDR3 is TGTGCCAGCAGTCCCTTTTTAAACTTCAGGGACAGGGAGGGCAATCAGCCCCAGCATTTT.

This chain uses TRBV29-1 with TRBJ1-5, with 10 positions matching TRBD1. Germline V gene data show CDR1 as SQVTM and CDR2 as ANQGSEA. With V trimmed by 4 bases and J by 2 bases, 8 bases remained unmatched. The CDR3 is 16 residues long. The CDR3 is CSVGGQGGEGNQPQHF. In DNA form, the CDR3 reads TGCAGCGTTGGAGGACAGGGGGGAGAGGGCAATCAGCCCCAGCATTTT. The variable domain in full, with the rest retrieved from reference TRBV29-1 and TRBJ1-5, is SAVISQKPSRDICQRGTSLTIQCQVDSQVTMMFWYRQQPGQSLTLIATANQGSEATYESGFVIDKFPISRPNLTFSTLTVSNMSPEDSSIYLCSVGGQGGEGNQPQHFGDGTRLSIL.

The chain couples TRBV7-8 to TRBJ1-5, with D unresolved. Between the trimmed V and J ends, which lost 6 bases and 1 base, there was a span of 7 bases. The CDR3 loop spans 13 amino acids. In germline, CDR1 is SGHVS, CDR2 FQNEAQ. DNA of the CDR3: TGTGCCAGCAGTCCGGGGAGCAATCAGCCCCAGCATTTT. This encodes CASSPGSNQPQHF.

The chain employs TRBV5-4 and TRBJ2-5; TRBD1 matches at 8 bases. The germline V gene encodes CDR1 SGHNT and CDR2 YYREEE (reference sequence). The trim removed 2 bases at V and 5 bases at J, leaving 5 bases unmatched. CDR3 length: 14 residues. The DNA of the CDR3 is TGTGCCAGCAGCTTTCAGGGGGCTAGGGAGACCCAGTACTTC. Its protein product is CASSFQGARETQYF.

The chain uses TRBV19 and TRBJ2-1; tentative D call: TRBD1 (6 bases). V was trimmed by 3 bases and J by 4 bases, leaving 22 bases between them. Germline-derived CDR1 and CDR2 are LNHDA and SQIVND (reference sequence). The CDR3 is made up of 18 amino acids. CDR3 residues: CASSIQGFSRGKYNEQFF. The CDR3, as DNA: TGTGCCAGTAGTATTCAGGGGTTCAGCAGGGGAAAGTACAATGAGCAGTTCTTC. The whole variable domain, remainder taken from reference TRBV19 and TRBJ2-1, is DGGITQSPKYLFRKEGQNVTLSCEQNLNHDAMYWYRQDPGQGLRLIYYSQIVNDFQKGDIAEGYSVSREKKESFPLTVTSAQKNPTAFYLCASSIQGFSRGKYNEQFFGPGTRLTVL.

The chain combines TRBV7-3 with TRBJ2-1, with 9 positions matching TRBD2. The CDR3 length is 16 residues. Germline CDR1 SGHTA, CDR2 FQGTGA. J lost 9 bases, V lost 2 bases, and 11 bases had no gene match. The chain's CDR3 is CASSLLLAGGPPEQFF. Here the CDR3 DNA reads TGTGCCAGCAGCTTACTACTTGCGGGAGGGCCTCCTGAGCAGTTCTTC.

The rearrangement joins TRBV4-2 to TRBJ2-3; D is perhaps TRBD2 (6 bases). V was shortened by 1 base and J by 2 bases, with 16 bases between the two germline ends. CDR3 size: 17 residues. Germline-derived CDR1 and CDR2 are LGHNA and YNFKEQ. The CDR3 here is CASSQGIAGRHTDTQYF. The CDR3 DNA is TGTGCCAGCAGCCAAGGCATTGCGGGACGTCACACAGATACGCAGTATTTT.

V usage is TRBV7-3 and J usage is TRBJ2-1, with TRBD2 matching 9 bases. There are 16 residues in the CDR3. Trimming took 2 bases from V and 4 from J; bases not matched to a gene: 6. The germline V gene encodes CDR1 SGHTA and CDR2 FQGTGA. The CDR3 DNA is TGTGCCAGCAGCTTACGGAGGCTAGCGGGGTACAATGAGCAGTTCTTC. It yields the protein CASSLRRLAGYNEQFF.

This sequence joins TRBV7-8 and TRBJ1-1; D is uncertain. V shed 1 base and J shed 7 bases, with 7 bases lying between them. Germline-derived CDR1 and CDR2 are SGHVS and FQNEAQ. The CDR3 totals 12 residues. The CDR3 here is CASSLETYEAFF. The CDR3 nucleotides are TGTGCCAGCAGCTTAGAGACTTATGAAGCTTTCTTT.

V usage is TRBV7-2 and J usage is TRBJ1-6; D is ambiguous. Per germline, CDR1 SGHTA and CDR2 FQGNSA. V lost 0 bases, J lost 2 bases, and 8 bases lay in between. The CDR3 is 16 residues long. The CDR3 coding sequence is TGTGCCAGCAGCTTAGCCGGGGATCCCTATAATTCACCCCTCCACTTT. This translates into CASSLAGDPYNSPLHF. The full variable domain, completed using reference TRBV7-2 and TRBJ1-6, is GAGVSQSPSNKVTEKGKDVELRCDPISGHTALYWYRQSLGQGLEFLIYFQGNSAPDKSGLPSDRFSAERTGGSVSTLTIQRTQQEDSAVYLCASSLAGDPYNSPLHFGNGTRLTVT.

This clone came up once. This chain uses TRBV27 with TRBJ1-5, with TRBD1 identical over 11 bases. The ends lost 5 bases at V and 4 bases at J; junction bases unmatched: 4. Germline V gene lookup returns CDR1 MNHEY and CDR2 SMNVEV (reference sequence). The CDR3 consists of 15 residues. CDR3 coding DNA: TGTGCCAGCAGTACTGGGACAGGGGGAAATCAGCCCCAGCATTTT. Translated, it gives CASSTGTGGNQPQHF.